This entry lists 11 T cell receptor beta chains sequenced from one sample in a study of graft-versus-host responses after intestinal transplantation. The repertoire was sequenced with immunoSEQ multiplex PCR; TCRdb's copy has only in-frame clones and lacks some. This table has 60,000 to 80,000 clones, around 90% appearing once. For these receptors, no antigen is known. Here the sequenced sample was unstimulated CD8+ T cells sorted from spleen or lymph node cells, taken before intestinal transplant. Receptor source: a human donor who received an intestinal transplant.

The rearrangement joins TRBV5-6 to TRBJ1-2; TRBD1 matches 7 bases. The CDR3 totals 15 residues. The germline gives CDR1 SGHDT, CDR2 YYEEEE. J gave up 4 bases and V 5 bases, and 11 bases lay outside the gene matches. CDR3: CASSSGQSYSYGYTF. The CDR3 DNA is TGTGCCAGCAGTTCGGGACAGTCTTACTCCTATGGCTACACCTTC.

The CDR3 loop reads CSVQQGLTSTDTQYF. The CDR3, as DNA: TGCAGCGTCCAGCAGGGCCTGACTAGCACAGATACGCAGTATTTT. The J gene is TRBJ2-3, the V gene TRBV29-1, with D possibly TRBD1 on 5 matching bases. V shed 6 bases and J shed 0 bases, with 16 bases lying between them. The CDR3 spans 15 residues. Germline values: CDR1 SQVTM, CDR2 ANQGSEA.

The CDR3 DNA follows: TGTGCCAGCAGTGAATGGGAGACAGGGAAGGGCAATCAGCCCCAGCATTTT. Protein: CASSEWETGKGNQPQHF. This chain connects TRBV2 to TRBJ1-5; 7 bases agree with TRBD1. The V gene's germline CDR1 is SNHLY and CDR2 FYNNEI. The J segment lost 2 bases and the V segment lost 2 bases, leaving 9 bases of the junction unmatched. This CDR3 is 17 amino acids long.

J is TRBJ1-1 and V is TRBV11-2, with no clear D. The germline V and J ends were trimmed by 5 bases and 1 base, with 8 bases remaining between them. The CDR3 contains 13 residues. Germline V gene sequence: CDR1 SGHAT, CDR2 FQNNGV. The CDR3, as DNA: TGTGCCAGCAGCCCCCCCGGGAACACTGAAGCTTTCTTT. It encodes CASSPPGNTEAFF. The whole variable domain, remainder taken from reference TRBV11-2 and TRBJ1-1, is EAGVAQSPRYKIIEKRQSVAFWCNPISGHATLYWYQQILGQGPKLLIQFQNNGVVDDSQLPKDRFSAERLKGVDSTLKIQPAKLEDSAVYLCASSPPGNTEAFFGQGTRLTVV.

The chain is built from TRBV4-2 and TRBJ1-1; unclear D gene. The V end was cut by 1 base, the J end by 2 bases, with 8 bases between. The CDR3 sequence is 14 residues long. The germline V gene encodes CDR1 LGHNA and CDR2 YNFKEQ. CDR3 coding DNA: TGTGCCAGCAGCCAAGGGACTCTAAACACTGAAGCTTTCTTT. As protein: CASSQGTLNTEAFF.

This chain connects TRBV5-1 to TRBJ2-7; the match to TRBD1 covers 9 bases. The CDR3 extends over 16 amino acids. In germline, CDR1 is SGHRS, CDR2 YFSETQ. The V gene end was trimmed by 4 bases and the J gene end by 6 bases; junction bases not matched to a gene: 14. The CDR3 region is CASSQTQQGAPIEQYF. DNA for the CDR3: TGCGCCAGCAGCCAGACTCAACAGGGGGCGCCTATCGAGCAGTACTTC.

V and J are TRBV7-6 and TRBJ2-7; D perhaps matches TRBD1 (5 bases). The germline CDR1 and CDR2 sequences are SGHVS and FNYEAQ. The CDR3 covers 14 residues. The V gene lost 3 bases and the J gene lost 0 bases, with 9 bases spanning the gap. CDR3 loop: CASSFDRNSYEQYF. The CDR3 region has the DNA TGTGCCAGCAGCTTCGACAGAAACTCCTACGAGCAGTACTTC.

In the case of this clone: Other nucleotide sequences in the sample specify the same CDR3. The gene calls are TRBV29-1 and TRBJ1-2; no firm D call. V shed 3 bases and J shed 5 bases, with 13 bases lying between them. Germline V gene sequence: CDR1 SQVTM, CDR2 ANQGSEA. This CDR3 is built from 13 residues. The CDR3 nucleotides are TGCAGCGTTGAGGGAGGTCTGGGATATGGCTACACCTTC. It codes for CSVEGGLGYGYTF.

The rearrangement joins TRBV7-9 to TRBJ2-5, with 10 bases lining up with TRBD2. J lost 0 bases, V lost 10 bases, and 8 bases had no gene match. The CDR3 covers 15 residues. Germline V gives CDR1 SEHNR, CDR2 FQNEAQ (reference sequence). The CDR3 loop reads CATLAGGLYQETQYF. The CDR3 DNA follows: TGTGCCACCTTAGCGGGGGGCCTGTACCAAGAGACCCAGTACTTC.

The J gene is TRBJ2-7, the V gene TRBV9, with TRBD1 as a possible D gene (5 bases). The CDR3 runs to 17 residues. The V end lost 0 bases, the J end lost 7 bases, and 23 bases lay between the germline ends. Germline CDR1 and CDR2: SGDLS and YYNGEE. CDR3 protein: CASSVGSLGQGSLEQYF. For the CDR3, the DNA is TGTGCCAGCAGCGTAGGATCTCTTGGGCAGGGATCATTGGAGCAGTACTTC.

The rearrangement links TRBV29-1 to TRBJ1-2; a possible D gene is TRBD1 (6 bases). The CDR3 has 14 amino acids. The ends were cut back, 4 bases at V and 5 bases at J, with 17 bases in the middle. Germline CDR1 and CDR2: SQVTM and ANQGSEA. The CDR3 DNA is TGCAGCGTTGTGTCGGACAGTTGGTCGTATGGCTACACCTTC. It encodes CSVVSDSWSYGYTF.